The rows below give T cell receptor beta chains drawn from one sample of a study of cytomegalovirus exposure and HLA in healthy donors. Sequenced by immunoSEQ multiplex PCR; TCRdb stores in-frame clones only, minus some. This sample has about 120,000 clones; about 82% occur once, and the top ten carry 4% to 6%. The sample was PBMCs. These receptor sequences come from a man younger than 30 in good health and CMV-seronegative. The CDR3 runs from the conserved cysteine through the conserved F or W. Fields, in order: V gene, J gene, clone size, D gene, CDR3 protein, CDR3 DNA. A D gene is named only where the DNA matches it firmly. The size entry is marked missing in some rows and otherwise reads once, few, many or a size class.

>TRBV19|TRBJ1-5|-|-
CASEPQARRNQPQHF
TGTGCATCAGAGCCCCAGGCTCGTCGCAATCAGCCCCAGCATTTT
>TRBV11-2|TRBJ2-7|-|-
CASSLQGLRDEQYF
TGTGCCAGCAGCCTCCAGGGACTGCGGGACGAGCAGTACTTC
>TRBV30|TRBJ2-5|once|-
CAWRQAASKETQYF
TGTGCCTGGCGACAGGCAGCAAGTAAAGAGACCCAGTACTTC
>TRBV5-4|TRBJ2-5|-|-
CASSYPAETQYF
TGTGCCAGCAGCTACCCCGCGGAGACCCAGTACTTC
>TRBV6-6|TRBJ1-1|-|-
CASRPGTGGFGEAFF
TGTGCCAGCAGGCCCGGGACCGGGGGATTCGGTGAAGCTTTCTTT
>TRBV18|TRBJ2-7|-|TRBD1
CASSPQSDRFYEQYF
TGTGCCAGCTCACCGCAATCGGACAGGTTCTACGAGCAGTACTTC
>TRBV5-1|TRBJ2-7|-|-
CASSLFDSNYEQYF
TGCGCCAGCAGCTTGTTCGACAGTAACTACGAGCAGTACTTC
>TRBV6-4|TRBJ2-2|-|TRBD1
CASSAGTGPGELFF
TGTGCCAGCAGTGCCGGGACAGGGCCCGGGGAGCTGTTTTTT
>TRBV4-2|TRBJ1-1|-|-
CASSQARQAMNTEAFF
TGTGCCAGCAGCCAGGCCAGACAGGCGATGAACACTGAAGCTTTCTTT
>TRBV5-1|TRBJ1-2|-|TRBD1
CASSPGQGYGYTF
TGCGCCAGCAGCCCCGGACAGGGGTATGGCTACACCTTC
>TRBV9|TRBJ2-1|-|TRBD1
CASNPDGTGRNEQFF
TGTGCCAGCAACCCTGATGGGACAGGCCGCAATGAGCAGTTCTTC
>TRBV29-1|TRBJ2-7|-|TRBD2
CSVDIRAGVRYEQYF
TGCAGCGTTGATATACGAGCGGGAGTTAGGTACGAGCAGTACTTC
>TRBV19|TRBJ1-6|few|TRBD1
CATAQGARSPLHF
TGTGCCACCGCACAGGGGGCTAGATCACCCCTCCACTTT
>TRBV11-3|TRBJ2-3|-|-
CASSLASRDTQYF
TGTGCCAGCAGCTTAGCTTCCCGGGATACGCAGTATTTT
>TRBV29-1|TRBJ1-2|-|TRBD1
CSAKTGGYGYTF
TGCAGCGCTAAGACAGGGGGATATGGCTACACCTTC
>TRBV2|TRBJ1-2|-|-
CASSANEAVLNGYTF
TGTGCCAGCAGCGCCAATGAGGCAGTCCTAAATGGCTACACCTTC
>TRBV13|TRBJ1-5|-|-
CASSLRGGVSDSSNQPQHF
TGTGCCAGCAGCCTAAGGGGTGGGGTGTCAGATTCTAGCAATCAGCCCCAGCATTTT
>TRBV5-6|TRBJ2-1|-|-
CASSLTGDSYNEQFF
TGTGCCAGCAGCTTGACCGGGGACTCCTACAATGAGCAGTTCTTC
>TRBV10-1|TRBJ2-5|once|-
CASSDTRLGAQYF
TGCGCCAGCAGTGATACTAGGCTCGGAGCCCAGTACTTC
>TRBV30|TRBJ1-5|-|-
CAWRAGYSNQPQHF
TGTGCCTGGAGGGCAGGGTATAGCAATCAGCCCCAGCATTTT
>TRBV6-1|TRBJ2-7|-|TRBD1
CASSEGLQGWAYEQYF
TGTGCCAGCAGTGAAGGCCTACAGGGGTGGGCCTACGAGCAGTACTTC
>TRBV21-1|TRBJ2-1|-|-
CASSLRTGGSYNEQFF
TGTGCCAGCAGCCTACGGACAGGGGGCTCCTACAATGAGCAGTTCTTC
>TRBV30|TRBJ2-7|-|TRBD1
CAWSRGQTYEQYF
TGTGCCTGGAGTAGGGGACAGACCTACGAGCAGTACTTC
>TRBV30|TRBJ2-7|-|-
CAWSGTRAGSEQYF
TGTGCCTGGAGTGGGACTCGAGCGGGCAGCGAGCAGTACTTC
>TRBV6-5|TRBJ1-2|-|-
CASSPAAQIYGYTF
TGTGCCAGCAGTCCCGCGGCCCAGATCTATGGCTACACCTTC
>TRBV6-1|TRBJ2-3|-|TRBD2
CASSETGLAGADTQYF
TGTGCCAGCAGTGAAACCGGCCTAGCGGGAGCAGATACGCAGTATTTT
>TRBV6-7|TRBJ2-2|-|TRBD2
CASSGTSGRAVTGELFF
TGTGCCAGCAGTGGGACTAGCGGGAGGGCGGTCACCGGGGAGCTGTTTTTT
>TRBV7-9|TRBJ1-4|-|-
CASSLSEKLFF
TGTGCCAGCAGCTTGAGTGAAAAACTGTTTTTT
>TRBV2|TRBJ1-6|-|TRBD1
CASRRGTANSPLHF
TGTGCCAGCAGAAGGGGGACAGCAAATTCACCCCTCCACTTT
>TRBV5-1|TRBJ2-1|-|-
CASSLIAADNEQFF
TGCGCCAGCAGCTTGATAGCGGCCGACAATGAGCAGTTCTTC
>TRBV5-4|TRBJ2-1|-|-
CASSLAGNEQFF
TGTGCCAGCAGCTTGGCAGGGAATGAGCAGTTCTTC
>TRBV18|TRBJ1-5|-|-
CASSPGRGGNQPQHF
TGTGCCAGCTCACCCGGCCGGGGAGGCAATCAGCCCCAGCATTTT
>TRBV30|TRBJ2-5|-|-
CAWGQPPDYQETQYF
TGTGCCTGGGGTCAGCCCCCAGACTACCAAGAGACCCAGTACTTC
>TRBV12-5|TRBJ1-2|few|-
CASGTGGYGYTF
TGTGCTAGTGGGACGGGTGGTTATGGCTACACCTTC
>TRBV29-1|TRBJ2-3|once|-
CSGSFGTDTQYF
TGCAGCGGTTCTTTTGGCACAGATACGCAGTATTTT
>TRBV27|TRBJ2-3|-|TRBD2
CASIRTSGRADTQYF
TGTGCCAGCATTAGGACTAGCGGGAGAGCAGATACGCAGTATTTT
>TRBV2|TRBJ2-4|-|TRBD2
CASSGLAGAKNIQYF
TGTGCCAGCAGTGGACTAGCGGGAGCCAAAAACATTCAGTACTTC
>TRBV30|TRBJ2-7|-|-
CAWSAVPYEQYF
TGTGCCTGGAGTGCCGTCCCCTACGAGCAGTACTTC
>TRBV30|TRBJ1-5|few|TRBD1
CACSKTGNLNQPQHF
TGTGCCTGTTCTAAGACAGGGAACCTCAATCAGCCCCAGCATTTT
>TRBV6-6|TRBJ1-6|-|TRBD1
CASSYAGTGPLHF
TGTGCCAGCAGTTACGCGGGGACAGGGCCCCTCCACTTT
>TRBV29-1|TRBJ2-2|-|TRBD1
CSVHGTENTGELFF
TGCAGCGTCCACGGGACAGAGAACACCGGGGAGCTGTTTTTT
>TRBV7-9|TRBJ2-1|-|TRBD2
CASSLVSGLAGTNEQFF
TGTGCCAGCAGCTTAGTTTCGGGACTAGCGGGAACCAATGAGCAGTTCTTC
>TRBV5-1|TRBJ1-1|-|-
CASTLYMNTEAFF
TGCGCCAGCACCTTGTACATGAACACTGAAGCTTTCTTT